Following are 3 T cell receptor beta chains from one sample sequenced in a study of blood T cell repertoires in COVID-19. Method: immunoSEQ multiplex PCR; TCRdb's copy keeps in-frame clones and lacks some. The sample holds about 140,000 clones, roughly 90% seen once. The material sequenced was peripheral blood. The receptor source for this set is a man in his fifties or sixties with active or convalescent COVID-19.

CDR3 nucleotides: TGTGCCAGCAGGGAAGCGAGCGGGATTAACACCGGGGAGCTGTTTTTT. Amino acid sequence: CASREASGINTGELFF. The chain couples TRBV5-4 to TRBJ2-2; TRBD2 agrees at 7 bases. The CDR3 is 16 residues long. The J segment lost 2 bases and the V segment lost 5 bases, leaving 9 bases of the junction unmatched. Germline V gene lookup returns CDR1 SGHNT and CDR2 YYREEE (reference sequence).

This chain links TRBV9 with TRBJ2-1, with 10 nucleotides matching TRBD2. The CDR3 is made up of 16 amino acids. Unmatched junction bases numbered 14, after V lost 5 bases and J lost 9 bases. CDR1 and CDR2 from the germline V gene are SGDLS and YYNGEE. In nucleotides, the CDR3 is TGTGCCAGCAGTCTCAGCGGGAGGGCCGGAATTATTGAGCAGTTCTTC. It is translated as CASSLSGRAGIIEQFF.

The gene calls are TRBV5-1 and TRBJ2-5; 15 nucleotides agree with TRBD2. J was trimmed by 5 bases and V by 4 bases; bases with no gene match: 9. Germline-derived CDR1 and CDR2 are SGHRS and YFSETQ. The CDR3 is 17 residues long. CDR3 sequence reads: CASSAAGTSGRRETQYF. The CDR3 DNA follows: TGCGCCAGCAGCGCCGCCGGGACTAGCGGGAGGAGGGAGACCCAGTACTTC. Based on the CDR3 plus reference TRBV5-1 and TRBJ2-5, the full variable domain is KAGVTQTPRYLIKTRGQQVTLSCSPISGHRSVSWYQQTPGQGLQFLFEYFSETQRNKGNFPGRFSGRQFSNSRSEMNVSTLELGDSALYLCASSAAGTSGRRETQYFGPGTRLLVL.